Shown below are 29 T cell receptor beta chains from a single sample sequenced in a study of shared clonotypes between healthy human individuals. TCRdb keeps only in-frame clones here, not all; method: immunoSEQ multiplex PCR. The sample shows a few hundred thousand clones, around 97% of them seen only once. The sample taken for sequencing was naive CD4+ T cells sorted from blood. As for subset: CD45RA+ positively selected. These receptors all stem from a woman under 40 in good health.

In DNA form, the CDR3 reads TGCGCCAGCAGCCTGGGACAGGGGGCGTCCTACGAGCAGTACTTC. This encodes CASSLGQGASYEQYF. The chain is built from TRBV5-1 and TRBJ2-7; TRBD1 agrees at 12 bases. Looked up from germline, CDR1 is SGHRS and CDR2 is YFSETQ. V dropped 4 bases and J dropped 1; count of bases not matched to a gene: 3. This CDR3 region has 15 residues.

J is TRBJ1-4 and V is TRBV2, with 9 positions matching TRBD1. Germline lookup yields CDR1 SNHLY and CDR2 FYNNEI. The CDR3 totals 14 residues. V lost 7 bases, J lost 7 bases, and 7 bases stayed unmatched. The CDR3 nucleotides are TGTGCCAGCACGACCGGGACAGGGCTTGAAAAACTGTTTTTT. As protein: CASTTGTGLEKLFF.

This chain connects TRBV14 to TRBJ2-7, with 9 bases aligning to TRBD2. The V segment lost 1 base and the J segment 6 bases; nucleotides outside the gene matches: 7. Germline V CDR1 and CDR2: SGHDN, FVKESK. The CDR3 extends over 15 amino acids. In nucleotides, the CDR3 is TGTGCCAGCAGCCAAGTTTTAGGCGGGAGGGTCGAGCAGTACTTC. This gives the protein CASSQVLGGRVEQYF.

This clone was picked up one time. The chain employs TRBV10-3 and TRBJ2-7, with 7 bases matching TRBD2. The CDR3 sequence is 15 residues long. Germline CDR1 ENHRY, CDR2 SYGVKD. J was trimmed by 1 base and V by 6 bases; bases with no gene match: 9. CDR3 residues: CAISDSGYSSYEQYF. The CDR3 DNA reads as TGTGCCATCAGCGATAGCGGGTACAGTTCCTACGAGCAGTACTTC.

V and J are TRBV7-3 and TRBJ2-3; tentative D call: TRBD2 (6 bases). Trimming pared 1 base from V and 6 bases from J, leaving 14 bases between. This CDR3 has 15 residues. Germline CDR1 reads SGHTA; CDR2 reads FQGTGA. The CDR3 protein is CASSLSLALGDTQYF. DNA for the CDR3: TGTGCCAGCAGCTTAAGCCTAGCGCTAGGGGATACGCAGTATTTT.

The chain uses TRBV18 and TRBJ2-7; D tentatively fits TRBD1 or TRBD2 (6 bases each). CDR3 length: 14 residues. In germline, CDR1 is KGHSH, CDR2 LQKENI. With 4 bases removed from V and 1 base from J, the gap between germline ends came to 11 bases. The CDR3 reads CASSRGARSYEQYF. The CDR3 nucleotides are TGTGCCAGCTCACGGGGGGCGCGGTCCTACGAGCAGTACTTC. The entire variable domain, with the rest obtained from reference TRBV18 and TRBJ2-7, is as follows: NAGVMQNPRHLVRRRGQEARLRCSPMKGHSHVYWYRQLPEEGLKFMVYLQKENIIDESGMPKERFSAEFPKEGPSILRIQQVVRGDSAAYFCASSRGARSYEQYFGPGTRLTVT.

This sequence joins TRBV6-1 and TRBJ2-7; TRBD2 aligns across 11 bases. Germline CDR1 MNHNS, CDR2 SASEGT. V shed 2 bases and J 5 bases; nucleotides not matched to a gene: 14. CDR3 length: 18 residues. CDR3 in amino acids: CASSETTSGARRLNEQYF. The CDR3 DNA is TGTGCCAGCAGTGAAACGACTAGCGGGGCAAGACGCTTAAACGAGCAGTACTTC.

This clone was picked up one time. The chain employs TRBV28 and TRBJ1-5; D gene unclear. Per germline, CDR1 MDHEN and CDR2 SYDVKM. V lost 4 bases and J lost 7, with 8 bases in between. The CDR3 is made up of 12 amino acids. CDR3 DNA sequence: TGTGCCAGCAGTTCTCAAAGACAGCCCCAGCATTTT. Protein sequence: CASSSQRQPQHF.

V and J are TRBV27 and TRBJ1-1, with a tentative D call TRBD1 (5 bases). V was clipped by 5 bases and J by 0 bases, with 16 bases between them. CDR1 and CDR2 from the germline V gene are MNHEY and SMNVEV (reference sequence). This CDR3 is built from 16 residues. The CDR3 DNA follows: TGTGCCAGCAGTCTACAGTGGACAAGGATGAACACTGAAGCTTTCTTT. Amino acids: CASSLQWTRMNTEAFF.

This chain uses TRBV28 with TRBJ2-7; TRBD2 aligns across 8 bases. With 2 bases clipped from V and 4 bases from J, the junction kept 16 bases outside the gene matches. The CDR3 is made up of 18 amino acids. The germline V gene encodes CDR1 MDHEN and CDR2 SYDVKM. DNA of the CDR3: TGTGCCAGCAGTTTACTCAAGGGGGGAGCGGGAGTTAGATACGAGCAGTACTTC. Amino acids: CASSLLKGGAGVRYEQYF.

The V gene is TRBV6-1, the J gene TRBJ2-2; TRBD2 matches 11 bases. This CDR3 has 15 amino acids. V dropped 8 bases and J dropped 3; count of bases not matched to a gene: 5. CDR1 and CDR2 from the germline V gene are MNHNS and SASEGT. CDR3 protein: CASYRLAGYTGELFF. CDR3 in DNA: TGTGCCAGCTATCGACTAGCGGGGTACACCGGGGAGCTGTTTTTT.

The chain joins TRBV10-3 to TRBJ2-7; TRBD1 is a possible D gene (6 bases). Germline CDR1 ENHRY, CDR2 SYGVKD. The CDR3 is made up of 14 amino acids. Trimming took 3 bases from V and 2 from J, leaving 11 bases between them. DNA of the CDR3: TGTGCCATCAGTGAAAGGGGGAACCCCTACGAGCAGTACTTC. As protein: CAISERGNPYEQYF.

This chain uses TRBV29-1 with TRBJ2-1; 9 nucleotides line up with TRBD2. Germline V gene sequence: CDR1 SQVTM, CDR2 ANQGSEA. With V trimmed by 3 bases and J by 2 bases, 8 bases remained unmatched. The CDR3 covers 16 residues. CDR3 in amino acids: CSVDVRASGTYNEQFF. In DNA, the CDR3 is TGCAGCGTTGATGTGCGGGCTAGCGGGACCTACAATGAGCAGTTCTTC.

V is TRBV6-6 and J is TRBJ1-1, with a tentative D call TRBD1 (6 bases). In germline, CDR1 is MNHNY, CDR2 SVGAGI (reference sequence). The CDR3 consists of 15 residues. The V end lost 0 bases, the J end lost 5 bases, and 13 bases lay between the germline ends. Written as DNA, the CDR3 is TGTGCCAGCAGTTACTCGTCAGGGGCAGGTACTGAAGCTTTCTTT. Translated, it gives CASSYSSGAGTEAFF.

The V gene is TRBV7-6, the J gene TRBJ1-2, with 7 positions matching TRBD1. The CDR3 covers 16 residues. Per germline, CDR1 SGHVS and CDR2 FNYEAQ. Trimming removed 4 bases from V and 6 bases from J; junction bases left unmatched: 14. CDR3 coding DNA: TGTGCCAGCAGCTCAATTTATCGGACAGGACCGGATGGCTACACCTTC. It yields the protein CASSSIYRTGPDGYTF.

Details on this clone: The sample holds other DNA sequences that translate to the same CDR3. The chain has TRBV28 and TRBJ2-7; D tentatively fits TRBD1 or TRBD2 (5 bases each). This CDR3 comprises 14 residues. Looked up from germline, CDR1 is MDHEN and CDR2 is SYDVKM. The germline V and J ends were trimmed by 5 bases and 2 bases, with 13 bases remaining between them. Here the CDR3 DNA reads TGTGCCAGCAGTCTTGGTGGGGGTCCCTACGAGCAGTACTTC. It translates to CASSLGGGPYEQYF.

The CDR3 here is CASSTDRAVYEQYF. The CDR3 DNA sequence: TGTGCCAGCAGCACCGACAGGGCTGTCTACGAGCAGTACTTC. This chain joins TRBV5-4 and TRBJ2-7; 7 bases line up with TRBD1. The germline CDR1 and CDR2 sequences are SGHNT and YYREEE (reference sequence). The junction had 7 bases not matched to a gene; V was cut back by 4 bases and J by 3 bases. The CDR3 consists of 14 residues.

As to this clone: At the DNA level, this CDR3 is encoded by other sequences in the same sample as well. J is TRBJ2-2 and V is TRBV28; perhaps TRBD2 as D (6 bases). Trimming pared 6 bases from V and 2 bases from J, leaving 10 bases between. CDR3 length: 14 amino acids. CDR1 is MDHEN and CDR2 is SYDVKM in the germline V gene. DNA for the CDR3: TGTGCCAGCAGATCCGGGGGAAACACCGGGGAGCTGTTTTTT. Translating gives CASRSGGNTGELFF.

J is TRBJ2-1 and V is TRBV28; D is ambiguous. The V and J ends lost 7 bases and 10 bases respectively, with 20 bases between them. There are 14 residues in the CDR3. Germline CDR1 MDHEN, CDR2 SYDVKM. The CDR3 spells CASTLPPPVGEQFF. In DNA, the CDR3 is TGTGCCAGCACCCTTCCCCCCCCCGTGGGAGAGCAGTTCTTC.

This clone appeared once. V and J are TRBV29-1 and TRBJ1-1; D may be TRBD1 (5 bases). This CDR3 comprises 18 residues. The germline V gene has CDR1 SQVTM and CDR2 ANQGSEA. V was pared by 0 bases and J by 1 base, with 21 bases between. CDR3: CSVEEITRPGRRNTEAFF. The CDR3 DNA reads TGCAGCGTTGAAGAGATAACTCGACCGGGACGCAGGAACACTGAAGCTTTCTTT.

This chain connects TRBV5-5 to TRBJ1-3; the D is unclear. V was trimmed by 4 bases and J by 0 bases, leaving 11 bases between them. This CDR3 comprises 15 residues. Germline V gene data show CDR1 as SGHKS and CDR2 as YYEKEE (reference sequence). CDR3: CASSPSVSSGNTIYF. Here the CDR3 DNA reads TGTGCCAGCAGCCCATCAGTGAGCTCTGGAAACACCATATATTTT.

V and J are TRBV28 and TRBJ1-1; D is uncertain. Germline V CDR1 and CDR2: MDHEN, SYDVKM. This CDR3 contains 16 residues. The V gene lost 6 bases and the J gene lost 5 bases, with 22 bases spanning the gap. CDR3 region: CASREYVARENTEAFF. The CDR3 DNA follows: TGTGCCAGCAGGGAGTATGTCGCACGGGAGAATACTGAAGCTTTCTTT. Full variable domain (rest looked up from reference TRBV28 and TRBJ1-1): DVKVTQSSRYLVKRTGEKVFLECVQDMDHENMFWYRQDPGLGLRLIYFSYDVKMKEKGDIPEGYSVSREKKERFSLILESASTNQTSMYLCASREYVARENTEAFFGQGTRLTVV.

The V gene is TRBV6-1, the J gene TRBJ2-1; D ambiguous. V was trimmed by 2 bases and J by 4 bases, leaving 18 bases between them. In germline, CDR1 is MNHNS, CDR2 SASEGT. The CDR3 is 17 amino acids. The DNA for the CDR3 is TGTGCCAGCAGTGAACTTTTTAGGGTCGTACAATACAATGAGCAGTTCTTC. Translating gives CASSELFRVVQYNEQFF.

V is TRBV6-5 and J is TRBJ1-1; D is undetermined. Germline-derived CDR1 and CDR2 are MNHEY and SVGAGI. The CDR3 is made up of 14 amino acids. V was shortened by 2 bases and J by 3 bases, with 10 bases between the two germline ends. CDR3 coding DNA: TGTGCCAGCAGTTACAAAGGGTGGGACACTGAAGCTTTCTTT. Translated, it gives CASSYKGWDTEAFF.

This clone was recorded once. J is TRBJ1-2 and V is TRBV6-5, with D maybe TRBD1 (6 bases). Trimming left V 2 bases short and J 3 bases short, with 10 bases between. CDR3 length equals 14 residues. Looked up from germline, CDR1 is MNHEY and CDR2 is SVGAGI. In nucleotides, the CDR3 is TGTGCCAGCAGTTACGGGGACACCCACTATGGCTACACCTTC. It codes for CASSYGDTHYGYTF.

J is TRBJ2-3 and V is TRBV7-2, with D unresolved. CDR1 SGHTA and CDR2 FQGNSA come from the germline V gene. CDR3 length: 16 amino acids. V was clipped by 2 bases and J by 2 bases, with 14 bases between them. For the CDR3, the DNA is TGTGCCAGCAGCTTACATTTGGATCCGATCACAGATACGCAGTATTTT. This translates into CASSLHLDPITDTQYF. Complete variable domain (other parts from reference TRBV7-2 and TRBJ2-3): GAGVSQSPSNKVTEKGKDVELRCDPISGHTALYWYRQSLGQGLEFLIYFQGNSAPDKSGLPSDRFSAERTGGSVSTLTIQRTQQEDSAVYLCASSLHLDPITDTQYFGPGTRLTVL.

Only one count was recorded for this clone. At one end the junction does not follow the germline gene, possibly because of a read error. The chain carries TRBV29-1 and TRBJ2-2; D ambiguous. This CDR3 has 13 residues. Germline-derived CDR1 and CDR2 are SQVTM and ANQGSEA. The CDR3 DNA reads TGCAGCGTCGAAGGGTGGAACACCGGGGAGCTGTTTTTT. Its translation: CSVEGWNTGELFF.

CDR3 protein: CASSQEGQGSNQPQHF. In DNA form, the CDR3 reads TGTGCCAGCAGCCAAGAGGGACAGGGGAGCAATCAGCCCCAGCATTTT. This chain joins TRBV28 and TRBJ1-5; 10 positions agree with TRBD1. The germline V gene has CDR1 MDHEN and CDR2 SYDVKM. CDR3 size: 16 residues. Trimming at V came to 6 bases and at J to 1 base, leaving 6 bases not matched to a gene.

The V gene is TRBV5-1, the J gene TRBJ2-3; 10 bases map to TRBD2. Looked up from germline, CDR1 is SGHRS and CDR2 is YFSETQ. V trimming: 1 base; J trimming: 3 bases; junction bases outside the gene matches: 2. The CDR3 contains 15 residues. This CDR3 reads CASSLLAGETDTQYF. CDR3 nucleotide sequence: TGCGCCAGCAGCTTGCTAGCGGGAGAAACAGATACGCAGTATTTT.